This T cell receptor (beta chain) was captured by sequencing in a study of cytomegalovirus exposure and HLA in healthy donors. This clone was seen a single time. Produced via immunoSEQ multiplex PCR; TCRdb's table is partial and in-frame only. The profile shows 200,000 to 250,000 clones, 87% of them singletons. The CDR3 contains 13 residues. CDR1 and CDR2 (germline): SGDLS, YYNGEE. Trimming removed 0 bases at V and 5 bases at J, with 9 bases between. This clonotype was obtained from a woman between 18 and 29 years old in good health and CMV-seropositive. Input material: PBMCs. This sequence joins TRBV9 and TRBJ2-7, with D unclear. The CDR3 loop reads CASSVDLTHEQYF. The CDR3 coding sequence is TGTGCCAGCAGCGTAGACCTAACCCACGAGCAGTACTTC.